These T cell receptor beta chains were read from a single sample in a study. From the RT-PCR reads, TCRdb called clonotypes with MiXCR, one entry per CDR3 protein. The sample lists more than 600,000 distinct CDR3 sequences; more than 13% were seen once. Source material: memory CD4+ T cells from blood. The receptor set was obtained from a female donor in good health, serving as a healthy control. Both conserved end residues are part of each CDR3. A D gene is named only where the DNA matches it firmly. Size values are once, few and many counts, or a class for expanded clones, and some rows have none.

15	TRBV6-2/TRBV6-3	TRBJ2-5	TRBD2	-	TGTGCCAGCTGTCAAAAGCGGGATTGGGGAGAGACCCAGTACTTC	CASCQKRDWGETQYF
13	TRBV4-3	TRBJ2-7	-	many	TGCGCCAGCAGCCAAGATCTAGGTTACGAGCAGTACTTC	CASSQDLGYEQYF
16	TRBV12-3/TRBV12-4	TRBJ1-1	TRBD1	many	TGTGCCAGCAGTTTCATACAGGGGCAAAGGGGCACTGAAGCTTTCTTT	CASSFIQGQRGTEAFF
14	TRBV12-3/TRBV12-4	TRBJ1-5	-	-	TGTGCCAGCAGTTCAGGGTTCGGGGATCAGCCCCAGCATTTT	CASSSGFGDQPQHF
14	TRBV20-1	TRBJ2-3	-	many	TGCAGTGCCGGCGGGACTTCTCGCACAGATACGCAGTATTTT	CSAGGTSRTDTQYF
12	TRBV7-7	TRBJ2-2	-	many	TGTGCCAGCAGCTTTAGGGCCGGGGAGCTGTTTTTT	CASSFRAGELFF
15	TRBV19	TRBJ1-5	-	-	TGTGCCAGTAGTATTGGCGGCGCTCGGGGTCAGCCCCAGCATTTT	CASSIGGARGQPQHF
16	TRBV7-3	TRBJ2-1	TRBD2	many	TGTGCCAGCAGCCTTCGGACTAGCGGGAGTTACAATGAGCAGTTCTTC	CASSLRTSGSYNEQFF
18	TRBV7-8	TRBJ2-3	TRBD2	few	TGTGCCAGCAGCCCGACTAGCGGGAGACTATCCCGGCCAGATACGCAGTATTTT	CASSPTSGRLSRPDTQYF
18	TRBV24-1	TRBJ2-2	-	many	TGTGCCACCAGTGACCCGAATCAGGGCCAGAAGGGTCCCGGGGAGCTGTTTTTT	CATSDPNQGQKGPGELFF
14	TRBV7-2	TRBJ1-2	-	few	TGTGCCAGCAGCTTAGAAGTAGAAGGCGGCGGCTACACCTTC	CASSLEVEGGGYTF
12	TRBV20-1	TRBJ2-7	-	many	TGCAGTGCTAGAGATGGGGGTCCCGAGCAGTACTTC	CSARDGGPEQYF
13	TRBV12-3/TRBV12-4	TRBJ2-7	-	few	TGTGCCAGCAGTTCGCCTGGAAATTTCGAGCAGTACTTC	CASSSPGNFEQYF
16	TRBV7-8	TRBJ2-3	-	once	TGTGCCAGCAGCTTCGCGGGCGGGGGCGGGACAGATACGCAGTATTTT	CASSFAGGGGTDTQYF
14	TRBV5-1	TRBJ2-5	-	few	TGCGCCAGCAGCTTCGGGGGTGTGGGTGAGACCCAGTACTTC	CASSFGGVGETQYF
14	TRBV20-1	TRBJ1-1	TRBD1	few	TGCAGTGCCACAACAGGGGCGATGAACACTGAAGCTTTCTTT	CSATTGAMNTEAFF
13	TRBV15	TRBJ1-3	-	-	TGTGCCACCAGCATTAGCTCTGGAAACACCATATATTTT	CATSISSGNTIYF
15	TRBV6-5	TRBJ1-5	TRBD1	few	TGTGCCAGCAGACCGCAGGGGGGTGGTGATCAGCCCCAGCATTTT	CASRPQGGGDQPQHF
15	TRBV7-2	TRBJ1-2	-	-	TGTGCCAGCAGCGCGCAGGGTTTGGCCCTCTATGGCTACACCTTC	CASSAQGLALYGYTF
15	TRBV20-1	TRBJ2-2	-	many	TGCAGTGCTAGGGAGAGGGGTCGAAGCACCGGGGAGCTGTTTTTT	CSARERGRSTGELFF
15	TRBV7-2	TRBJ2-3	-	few	TGTGCCAGCAGAAACCGGAACCTGGGGGCAGATACGCAGTATTTT	CASRNRNLGADTQYF
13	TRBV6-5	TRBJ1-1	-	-	TGTGCCAGCAGTTACGTTGGGCAGTCTGAAGCTTTCTTT	CASSYVGQSEAFF
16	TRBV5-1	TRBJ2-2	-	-	TGCGCCAGCAGCTTGCTACCCGGCGGGAACACCGGGGAGCTGTTTTTT	CASSLLPGGNTGELFF
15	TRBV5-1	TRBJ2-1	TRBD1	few	TGCGCCAGCAGCGAGGGACAGGACGGCAACAATGAGCAGTTCTTC	CASSEGQDGNNEQFF
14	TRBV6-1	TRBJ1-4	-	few	TGTGCCAGCAGTGAACAGTTGCCTCGTGAAAAACTGTTTTTT	CASSEQLPREKLFF
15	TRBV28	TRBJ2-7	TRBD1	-	TGTGCCAGCTATCCTCCGGGACAGGGCCCCTTCGAGCAGTACTTC	CASYPPGQGPFEQYF
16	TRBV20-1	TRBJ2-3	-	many	TGCAGTGCTAGAGTAGGGCAGGGGCCGGGCACAGATACGCAGTATTTT	CSARVGQGPGTDTQYF
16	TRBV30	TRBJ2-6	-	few	TGTGCCTGGAGTGTACGAAAGTCCTCTGGGGCCAACGTCCTGACTTTC	CAWSVRKSSGANVLTF
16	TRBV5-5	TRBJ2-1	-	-	TGTGCCAGCAGCTCACCGCAGGGATGGGCTAACAATGAGCAGTTCTTC	CASSSPQGWANNEQFF
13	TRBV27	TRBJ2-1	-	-	TGTGCCAGTCAGCGGGCCGCCTACAATGAGCAGTTCTTC	CASQRAAYNEQFF
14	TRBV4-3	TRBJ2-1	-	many	TGCGCCAGCAGCCAAGGATCCTCTTGGGGTGAGCAGTTCTTC	CASSQGSSWGEQFF
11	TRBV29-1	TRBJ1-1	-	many	TGCAGCGCCTCCAGGTACGAGGAAGCTTTCTTT	CSASRYEEAFF